The T cell receptor beta chain under discussion was sequenced for a study of blood T cell repertoires in COVID-19. In the study overall: COVID-19 samples, acute and convalescent, were from the United States, Italy and Spain. T cells, B-cell-depleted T cells, or PBMCs provided the cDNA or gDNA that served as material.

Germline CDR1 and CDR2: MRHNA and SNTAGT. Trimming pared 3 bases from V and 2 bases from J, leaving 9 bases between. The CDR3 sequence is 14 residues long. In the study's own analysis: Reference gene primers were amplified, and this amplification served to estimate nucleated cell counts. TCRdb's table, derived via immunoSEQ multiplex PCR, lists solely in-frame clones and lacks some. V, J and clone size were drawn from that table, and D and trimming were deduced from the DNA. Among roughly 330,000 clones listed, around 83% were seen once. This clone was counted between two and nine times. The chain couples TRBV6-4 to TRBJ2-3, with D possibly matching TRBD2 (5 bases). This receptor was taken from a woman in her forties or fifties with acute or convalescent COVID-19. The sample was peripheral blood. The CDR3, as DNA: TGTGCCAGCAGTGAAGAGACTATCACAGATACGCAGTATTTT. This gives the protein CASSEETITDTQYF.